The 23 T cell receptor beta chains in this list originate from one sample, sequenced in a study of T cells in Graves' hyperthyroidism and ophthalmopathy. Amplified TCR beta CDR3 regions came from RNA transcripts. First-round RT-PCR with HTBI primers amplified the TCR CDR3 region. TCRdb reprocessed the multiplex PCR reads via MiXCR and lists one record per CDR3 protein. The sample records hundreds of thousands of distinct CDR3 sequences, more than 13% being singletons. Specimen: blood. These receptors were taken from a man aged 50 or older with Graves' ophthalmopathy.

The sample holds many counts of this clonotype. The CDR3 DNA follows: TGCGCCAGCAGCGGATCGACAGGTTCCTACGAGCAGTACTTC. Translation: CASSGSTGSYEQYF. V usage is TRBV5-1 and J usage is TRBJ2-7, with D tentatively TRBD1 (6 bases). The V and J ends lost 4 bases and 1 base respectively, with 12 bases between them. CDR1 SGHRS and CDR2 YFSETQ come from the germline V gene. The length of the CDR3 is 14 residues.

This clonotype was found many times. The chain employs TRBV3-1 and TRBJ1-1, with D tentatively TRBD1 (6 bases). The germline CDR1 and CDR2 sequences are LGHDT and YNNKEL (reference sequence). The CDR3 totals 17 residues. Between the trimmed V and J ends, which lost 1 base and 1 base, there was a span of 16 bases. The CDR3 DNA sequence: TGTGCCAGCAGCCAAGGGGGGCTGGGCAGCGGGAACACTGAAGCTTTCTTT. Translating it yields CASSQGGLGSGNTEAFF. The full variable domain, its missing parts supplied by reference TRBV3-1 and TRBJ1-1, is DTAVSQTPKYLVTQMGNDKSIKCEQNLGHDTMYWYKQDSKKFLKIMFSYNNKELIINETVPNRFSPKSPDKAHLNLHINSLELGDSAVYFCASSQGGLGSGNTEAFFGQGTRLTVV.

This clonotype was found many times. The chain carries TRBV20-1 and TRBJ2-1; perhaps D is TRBD1 or TRBD2 (5 bases each). Looked up from germline, CDR1 is DFQATT and CDR2 is SNEGSKA (reference sequence). V lost 3 bases, J lost 6 bases, and 15 bases lay in between. The CDR3 length is 14 residues. In nucleotides, the CDR3 is TGCAGTGCTAGTGGTGCCCGGGGCCCCAATGAGCAGTTCTTC. It encodes CSASGARGPNEQFF.

The table lists this clonotype with a count of one. The V call is TRBV10-3, the J call TRBJ2-7; TRBD2 might be the D (6 bases). The germline V gene has CDR1 ENHRY and CDR2 SYGVKD. The V end was cut by 3 bases, the J end by 7 bases, with 19 bases between. This CDR3 has 15 residues. The CDR3 reads CAISDPGLRSREQYF. In DNA form, the CDR3 reads TGTGCCATCAGTGACCCGGGACTGCGGTCTAGGGAGCAGTACTTC.

The table lists this clonotype with many counts. The chain combines TRBV20-1 with TRBJ2-5, with D maybe TRBD2 (6 bases). The CDR3 sequence is 16 residues long. Deletions cut 6 bases from V and 5 bases from J, with 25 bases between. Germline V CDR1 and CDR2: DFQATT, SNEGSKA (reference sequence). CDR3 nucleotides: TGCAGTGCCCCGGACCTAGGAGGGAGGTTTTACGAGACCCAGTACTTC. Its protein is CSAPDLGGRFYETQYF.

This clonotype was seen repeatedly, ten times or more. V gene TRBV5-1 combines with J gene TRBJ2-7; D could derive from TRBD1 or TRBD2 (7 bases each). The V end lost 0 bases, the J end lost 2 bases, and 15 bases lay between the germline ends. The CDR3 contains 16 residues. Germline V gene lookup returns CDR1 SGHRS and CDR2 YFSETQ. This CDR3 reads CASSLGGGQGAYEQYF. The CDR3, as DNA: TGCGCCAGCAGCTTGGGGGGGGGGCAGGGGGCCTACGAGCAGTACTTC. Together with reference TRBV5-1 and TRBJ2-7, the CDR3 gives the full variable domain: KAGVTQTPRYLIKTRGQQVTLSCSPISGHRSVSWYQQTPGQGLQFLFEYFSETQRNKGNFPGRFSGRQFSNSRSEMNVSTLELGDSALYLCASSLGGGQGAYEQYFGPGTRLTVT.

The CDR3 sequence is CASSSPQRGDTEAFF. The CDR3 nucleotides are TGTGCCAGCAGTTCCCCCCAGCGGGGGGACACTGAAGCTTTCTTT. The rearrangement uses TRBV27 and TRBJ1-1, with D possibly TRBD1 on 5 matching bases. Trimming stripped 4 bases from V and 3 bases from J, with 15 bases between. This CDR3 is 15 amino acids long. CDR1 is MNHEY, CDR2 SMNVEV, per germline (reference sequence).

The J gene is TRBJ2-7, the V gene TRBV29-1; the D is unclear. This CDR3 has 13 residues. The germline V gene encodes CDR1 SQVTM and CDR2 ANQGSEA. Deletions cut 4 bases from V and 2 bases from J, with 12 bases between. CDR3 nucleotides: TGCAGCGTTGTACCCCTTAACCCCTACGAGCAGTACTTC. The encoded protein is CSVVPLNPYEQYF.

This clonotype was picked up a small number of times. The rearrangement uses TRBV9 and TRBJ2-1; 15 nucleotides align to TRBD2. This CDR3 is 20 amino acids long. In germline, CDR1 is SGDLS, CDR2 YYNGEE. With 3 bases clipped from V and 2 bases from J, the junction kept 12 bases outside the gene matches. The DNA for the CDR3 is TGTGCCAGCAGCGCGAGGGGCGGGACTAGCGGGAGGCAGCCCTACAATGAGCAGTTCTTC. Its protein is CASSARGGTSGRQPYNEQFF.

There are a few counts of this clonotype. Possible read error: a much larger clone is one base away. V gene TRBV3-1 combines with J gene TRBJ1-2; unclear D gene. Germline V gene data show CDR1 as LGHDT and CDR2 as YNNKEL (reference sequence). The CDR3 is made up of 14 amino acids. CDR3 in DNA: TGTGCCAGCGGCCAAGCCGCGAGGTACTATGGCTACACCTTC. This gives the protein CASGQAARYYGYTF.

Many counts were recorded for this clonotype. The rearrangement uses TRBV12-3 or TRBV12-4 and TRBJ2-7; TRBD1 matches at 7 bases. The J segment lost 2 bases and the V segment lost 5 bases, leaving 6 bases of the junction unmatched. This CDR3 is 14 amino acids long. The CDR3 is CASSATGRTYEQYF. The CDR3 DNA follows: TGTGCCAGCAGTGCGACAGGGCGGACCTACGAGCAGTACTTC.

The V and J genes are TRBV19 and TRBJ2-7, with D possibly called TRBD1 or TRBD2 (7 bases each). This CDR3 contains 17 residues. Germline CDR1 reads LNHDA; CDR2 reads SQIVND (reference sequence). The ends were cut back, 4 bases at V and 5 bases at J, with 24 bases in the middle. CDR3 bases: TGTGCCAGTAGTAAACGGCCCGGACAGCCAGGGGGGGACGAGCAGTACTTC. Amino acids: CASSKRPGQPGGDEQYF.

There are many counts of this clonotype. CDR3 bases: TGTGCCAGCAGCTCGCGAAGCGGGAGGGATGACTACGAGCAGTACTTC. This sequence encodes CASSSRSGRDDYEQYF. This chain uses TRBV11-2 with TRBJ2-7; 10 bases line up with TRBD2. After removal of 4 bases from V and 3 bases from J, the junction contained 9 bases not matched to a gene. Germline CDR1 and CDR2: SGHAT and FQNNGV. The CDR3 is 16 amino acids.

This clonotype has at least ten counts. This sequence joins TRBV7-8 and TRBJ2-7, with TRBD2 matching 11 bases. CDR1 SGHVS and CDR2 FQNEAQ come from the germline V gene. The CDR3 length is 14 residues. V shed 7 bases and J 5 bases; nucleotides not matched to a gene: 7. The CDR3 DNA is TGTGCCAGCACCTCCCATAGCGGGAGGGACGAGCAGTACTTC. Encoded protein: CASTSHSGRDEQYF. Complete variable domain (other parts from reference TRBV7-8 and TRBJ2-7): GAGVSQSPRYKVAKRGQDVALRCDPISGHVSLFWYQQALGQGPEFLTYFQNEAQLDKSGLPSDRFFAERPEGSVSTLKIQRTQQEDSAVYLCASTSHSGRDEQYFGPGTRLTVT.

This clonotype occurred many times. The genes are TRBV5-5 and TRBJ1-1; the D is unclear. Germline V gives CDR1 SGHKS, CDR2 YYEKEE (reference sequence). The CDR3 loop spans 12 amino acids. The V end was cut by 0 bases, the J end by 7 bases, with 7 bases between. CDR3 region: CASSLVNREAFF. The CDR3 DNA is TGTGCCAGCAGCTTGGTGAATCGTGAAGCTTTCTTT.

This clonotype was counted at least ten times. This chain joins TRBV20-1 and TRBJ2-7; D is possibly TRBD1 or TRBD2 (5 bases each). This CDR3 is 16 amino acids long. Trimming cost V 0 bases and J 0 bases, with 15 bases left between them. Per the germline V gene, CDR1 is DFQATT and CDR2 is SNEGSKA (reference sequence). CDR3 region: CSARDPSGPYSYEQYF. CDR3 in DNA: TGCAGTGCTAGAGATCCGTCGGGGCCGTACTCCTACGAGCAGTACTTC.

The chain joins TRBV6-1 to TRBJ2-7; D tentatively reads TRBD1 or TRBD2 (5 bases each). Trimming removed 9 bases from V and 6 bases from J, with 18 bases in between. The CDR3 consists of 13 residues. Germline V CDR1 and CDR2: MNHNS, SASEGT. The CDR3 coding sequence is TGTGCCAGTACTACGGGACCCCTCGGCGAGCAGTACTTC. Amino acid sequence: CASTTGPLGEQYF.

This clonotype was counted many times. The rearrangement uses TRBV5-1 and TRBJ1-1; maybe TRBD1 (6 bases). The length of the CDR3 is 15 residues. From germline, CDR1 is SGHRS and CDR2 YFSETQ. With 3 bases removed from V and 5 bases from J, the gap between germline ends came to 17 bases. For the CDR3, the DNA is TGCGCCAGCAGCTCGGCGGGGGGCTCGTGGACTGAAGCTTTCTTT. This sequence encodes CASSSAGGSWTEAFF.

This clonotype was found many times. The CDR3 protein is CASSYFESGRAGGEQFF. DNA for the CDR3: TGTGCCAGCAGTTATTTTGAGAGCGGGAGGGCCGGGGGAGAGCAGTTCTTC. This sequence joins TRBV6-2 or TRBV6-3 and TRBJ2-1; 10 nucleotides match TRBD2. Per the germline V gene, CDR1 is MNHEY and CDR2 is SVGEGT. The CDR3 is made up of 17 amino acids. V gave up 3 bases and J gave up 10 bases; unmatched junction bases: 15.

This clonotype appeared a few times. V gene TRBV19 combines with J gene TRBJ2-7; 7 bases agree with TRBD2. This CDR3 spans 14 amino acids. The germline V gene has CDR1 LNHDA and CDR2 SQIVND (reference sequence). The J segment lost 3 bases and the V segment lost 5 bases, leaving 7 bases of the junction unmatched. The CDR3 DNA follows: TGTGCCAGTAGTCGAGGCGGGACTAACTACGAGCAGTACTTC. Amino acid sequence: CASSRGGTNYEQYF. Drawing the rest from reference TRBV19 and TRBJ2-7, the complete variable domain is DGGITQSPKYLFRKEGQNVTLSCEQNLNHDAMYWYRQDPGQGLRLIYYSQIVNDFQKGDIAEGYSVSREKKESFPLTVTSAQKNPTAFYLCASSRGGTNYEQYFGPGTRLTVT.

The rearrangement joins TRBV24-1 to TRBJ1-5; D is uncertain. CDR3 length equals 14 residues. V shed 3 bases and J shed 7 bases, with 12 bases lying between them. CDR1 and CDR2 from the germline V gene are KGHDR and SFDVKD. CDR3 protein: CATSDMDGYQPQHF. Here the CDR3 DNA reads TGTGCCACCAGTGATATGGACGGGTACCAGCCCCAGCATTTT.

The chain employs TRBV27 and TRBJ2-1; possible D gene TRBD2, 5 bases. The CDR3 is made up of 15 amino acids. The V end lost 3 bases, the J end lost 5 bases, and 14 bases lay between the germline ends. The germline CDR1 and CDR2 sequences are MNHEY and SMNVEV (reference sequence). The CDR3 DNA reads TGTGCCAGCAGTTTTTCGGCTAGCCGGCACAATGAGCAGTTCTTC. Residues: CASSFSASRHNEQFF.

This clonotype was found many times. J is TRBJ2-1 and V is TRBV24-1; the match to TRBD1 covers 10 bases. The germline V gene has CDR1 KGHDR and CDR2 SFDVKD. V lost 4 bases and J lost 7; bases outside the gene matches: 18. The CDR3 consists of 19 residues. The CDR3 nucleotides are TGTGCCACCAGTGACCGACAGGGGGCTGGCAGTTCGACCGGGAATGAGCAGTTCTTC. Translating gives CATSDRQGAGSSTGNEQFF.